This T cell receptor beta chain was retrieved from a study of siplizumab effects on memory and regulatory T cells. CDR3 length: 13 residues. Germline V gives CDR1 SGHNT, CDR2 YYREEE (reference sequence). V was clipped by 10 bases and J by 8 bases, with 20 bases between them. Clones were sequenced by immunoSEQ multiplex PCR, and TCRdb holds only the in-frame ones, with some missing. The top ten hold roughly 1.3% of the sample, which has some 100,000 clones, just under 95% seen once. V and J are TRBV5-4 and TRBJ2-3; D is uncertain. The sequence was obtained from a human donor in good health. Material for sequencing was non-Treg CD4+ T cells sorted from blood. The CDR3 sequence: CAASNGGSITQYF. The DNA of the CDR3 is TGTGCCGCCAGCAACGGCGGCTCTATTACGCAGTATTTT.